These 24 T cell receptor beta chains came from one sample sequenced in a study of tissue T cells after allogeneic stem cell transplantation (dated by TCRdb to the early 2020s). The time point label here, explained by the study, means: mouse harvest day 14 after allogeneic transplant. Mouse grafts consisting of 10^7 T-cell-depleted bone marrow cells combined with 10^6 splenic CD5+ T cells were administered by tail vein injection. The library was produced with the immunoSEQ multiplex PCR assay. TCRdb stores this immuneACCESS table with in-frame sequences only. Part of the clones is absent; in the studies checked, under half of the shortfall reflects unresolved V genes, and no reason is known for the rest. The sample table contains more than 4,500 clones; only one count was recorded for about 50% of them. Approximately 14% of the sample is in the top ten clones. The sequencing sample was made of gut tissue. These receptor sequences come from a female BALB/c mouse given C57BL/6 T cells with graft-versus-host disease after an allogeneic hematopoietic cell transplant.

Turning to this clone: These gene names are mouse names. The CDR3 extends 1 residue past the end of the read, so its final part is completed from the germline J gene. The chain employs TRBV3 and TRBJ1-3; D not resolved. Germline V gene data show CDR1 as SNHLY and CDR2 as FYNGKV (reference sequence). This CDR3 has 15 amino acids. V was clipped by 1 base and J by 0 bases, with 7 bases between them. This CDR3 is CASSLGQNSGNTLYF. CDR3 bases read: TGTGCCAGCAGCTTAGGCCAGAATTCTGGAAATACGCTCTAT.

Concerning this clone itself: Germline and genes here are mouse. The read ends 1 residue early relative to the CDR3; the germline J gene fills the gap. The rearrangement links TRBV2 to TRBJ2-2; D remains ambiguous. CDR3 length equals 15 residues. The V end was cut by 0 bases, the J end by 0 bases, with 5 bases between. CDR1 and CDR2 (germline): LGHNA, YSYQKL. The CDR3 loop reads CASSQDATNTGQLYF. The part of the CDR3 DNA that was read is TGTGCCAGCAGCCAAGATGCCACAAACACCGGGCAGCTCTAC.

This clone is deemed medium-sized. The gene names here belong to mouse. The read terminates 1 residue before the CDR3 end, so the remaining end is supplied by the germline J gene. The chain joins TRBV14 to TRBJ2-3; unclear D gene. Germline CDR1 and CDR2: SGHDT and FRDEAV. CDR3 size: 12 residues. Between the trimmed V and J ends, which lost 5 bases and 5 bases, there was a span of 9 bases. CDR3 DNA, as far as it was read: TGTGCCAGCAGCCGTGAGGGAGAAACGCTGTAT. Amino acids: CASSREGETLY. The whole CDR3 region reads CASSREGETLYF.

In this sample, this clone turned up a few times. The genes and germline here are from mouse. Read sequence stops 1 residue before the CDR3 end, and the germline J gene provides the missing end. J is TRBJ1-1 and V is TRBV13-3; 7 bases align to TRBD1. The trim removed 0 bases at V and 1 base at J, leaving 3 bases unmatched. The V gene's germline CDR1 is NNHDY and CDR2 SYVADS. The CDR3 totals 15 residues. CDR3 loop: CASSDANRGNTEVFF. The sequenced part of the CDR3 DNA is TGTGCCAGCAGTGATGCAAACAGGGGAAACACAGAAGTCTTC.

Comments on this clone: Each gene name is a mouse one. The CDR3 goes on 1 residue after the read ends, and that part is filled in from the germline J gene. The chain joins TRBV31 to TRBJ2-7; the match to TRBD1 covers 9 bases. The CDR3 totals 13 residues. V gave up 0 bases and J gave up 5 bases; unmatched junction bases: 2. Germline V gives CDR1 GKSSPN, CDR2 SITVG. The sequenced part of the CDR3 DNA is TGTGCCTGGAGTCTAGGGGACAGGGATGAACAGTAC. This encodes CAWSLGDRDEQY. The CDR3 in full is CAWSLGDRDEQYF. The full variable domain, its missing parts supplied by reference TRBV31 and TRBJ2-7, is AQTIHQWPVAEIKAVGSPLSLGCTIKGKSSPNLYWYWQATGGTLQQLFYSITVGQVESVVQLNLSASRPKDDQFILSTEKLLLSHSGFYLCAWSLGDRDEQYFGPGTRLTVL.

A note on this clone: Gene names follow the mouse nomenclature. CDR3 bases read: TGTGCCAGCTCTCGACAACTTTCCTATAATTCGCCCCTCTAC. Its protein is CASSRQLSYNSPLY. The entire CDR3 protein is CASSRQLSYNSPLYF. This chain links TRBV12-2 with TRBJ1-6; D gene ambiguous. The read is 1 residue too short to cover the CDR3 end, so that end is filled in from the germline J gene. TRBJ1-6 belongs to the ORF category, with a function that is uncertain. V shed 2 bases and J shed 0 bases, with 7 bases lying between them. Germline V gene data show CDR1 as SGHLS and CDR2 as HYDKME. The CDR3 length is 15 residues.

As regards this clone: The genes and germline here are from mouse. The read terminates 1 residue ahead of where the CDR3 ends, so the germline J gene completes it. V gene TRBV15 combines with J gene TRBJ2-3, with D uncertain. Trimming removed 1 base from V and 0 bases from J, with 5 bases in between. This CDR3 has 14 amino acids. CDR1 is SGHND and CDR2 is FRSKSL in the germline V gene. The CDR3 protein is CASSLDSSAETLYF. Incomplete CDR3 DNA: TGTGCCAGCAGTTTAGACAGTAGTGCAGAAACGCTGTAT. The entire variable domain, with the rest obtained from reference TRBV15 and TRBJ2-3, is as follows: DAGVTQTPRHEVAEKGQTIILKCEPVSGHNDLFWYRQTKIQGLELLSYFRSKSLMEDGGAFKDRFKAEMLNSSFSTLKIQPTEPKDSAVYLCASSLDSSAETLYFGSGTRLTVL.

Of note for this clone: Gene and germline names: mouse. The read ends 1 residue early relative to the CDR3; the germline J gene fills the gap. The V and J genes are TRBV26 and TRBJ2-7, with TRBD1 identical over 10 bases. The ends lost 4 bases at V and 3 bases at J; junction bases unmatched: 3. The CDR3 sequence is 14 residues long. The germline gives CDR1 KGHPV, CDR2 FQNQEV (reference sequence). CDR3 loop: CASSHRDRGYEQYF. The sequenced part of the CDR3 DNA is TGTGCCAGCAGTCACCGGGACAGGGGCTATGAACAGTAC.

By its share, this clone is medium-sized. Here the gene names and germline are mouse. The read halts 1 residue ahead of the CDR3 end, with the missing end drawn from the germline J gene. The rearrangement links TRBV15 to TRBJ1-1; a possible D gene is TRBD1 (5 bases). Germline assignment: CDR1 SGHND and CDR2 FRSKSL. The CDR3 spans 13 residues. Trimming cost V 3 bases and J 2 bases, with 7 bases left between them. The CDR3 bases that were read are TGTGCCAGCAGTTTTGGGGCCAACACAGAAGTCTTC. Amino acid sequence: CASSFGANTEVF. The whole CDR3 region reads CASSFGANTEVFF.

Comment on this clone: The genes and germline here are from mouse. The read gets to within 1 residue of the CDR3 end, and the germline J gene fills in the rest. The chain combines TRBV26 with TRBJ1-1; TRBD1 is a possible D gene (6 bases). Germline CDR1 and CDR2: KGHPV and FQNQEV (reference sequence). CDR3 length: 12 residues. V lost 4 bases and J 5 bases, leaving 8 bases between the germline ends. CDR3 sequence: CASSRQGTEVFF. The CDR3 bases that were read are TGTGCCAGCAGTCGGCAGGGGACAGAAGTCTTC. The variable domain in full, with the rest retrieved from reference TRBV26 and TRBJ1-1, is NSKVIQTPRYLVKGQGQKAKMRCIPEKGHPVVFWYQQNKNNEFKFLINFQNQEVLQQIDMTEKRFSAECPSNSPCSLEIQSSEAGDSALYLCASSRQGTEVFFGKGTRLTVV.

A remark on this clone: Gene names denote mouse genes. The read finishes 1 residue shy of the CDR3 end, and the germline J gene is used to complete it. V gene TRBV1 combines with J gene TRBJ2-5; D not resolved. Germline CDR1 reads NSQYPW; CDR2 reads LRSPGD (reference sequence). V lost 2 bases and J 5 bases, leaving 5 bases between the germline ends. The CDR3 is made up of 12 amino acids. CDR3 loop: CTCSAPRDTQYF. The CDR3 bases that were read are TGCACCTGCAGTGCACCCCGAGACACCCAGTAC.

This clone was seen a few times. The gene names given are mouse names. The read ends 1 residue before the CDR3 terminus; that terminus is restored from the germline J gene. The gene calls are TRBV23 and TRBJ1-2; no DNA check was done on the table's D call, TRBD1. This CDR3 is 15 amino acids long. The germline CDR1 and CDR2 sequences are KGHTA and FQNQQP. CDR3 loop: CSSSQNRGANSDYTF. The covered CDR3 bases are TGCTCCAGCAGTCAAAACAGGGGTGCAAACTCCGACTACACC.

About this clone itself: Gene names are the mouse ones. The CDR3 end falls 1 residue outside the read, so it is completed with the germline J gene. The V gene is TRBV3, the J gene TRBJ1-4; 7 bases match TRBD1. Germline-derived CDR1 and CDR2 are SNHLY and FYNGKV (reference sequence). V was clipped by 4 bases and J by 3 bases; unmatched bases: 2. The CDR3 sequence is 14 residues long. The CDR3 is CASSSQGANERLFF. The covered CDR3 bases are TGTGCCAGCAGCTCTCAGGGGGCCAACGAAAGATTATTT.

This clone was recorded a few times. The germline and genes are mouse ones. The observed sequence ends 1 residue before the CDR3 terminus, with the missing tail filled in from the germline J gene. The chain combines TRBV26 with TRBJ1-6; tentatively, D is TRBD1 (6 bases). TRBJ1-6 is an ORF; its function is uncertain. V was cut by 4 bases and J by 3 bases, with 10 bases left in between. The CDR3 is 15 residues long. Germline CDR1 reads KGHPV; CDR2 reads FQNQEV (reference sequence). CDR3 residues: CASSPSTGYNSPLYF. The part of the CDR3 DNA that was read is TGTGCCAGCAGTCCCTCGACAGGCTATAATTCGCCCCTCTAC.

In this sample, this clone turned up a few times. Mouse gene names apply. The read finishes 1 residue shy of the CDR3 end, and the germline J gene is used to complete it. The chain joins TRBV26 to TRBJ2-7; 9 bases match TRBD2. Trimming at V came to 2 bases and at J to 6 bases, leaving 5 bases not matched to a gene. The CDR3 is made up of 14 amino acids. Germline V CDR1 and CDR2: KGHPV, FQNQEV (reference sequence). The CDR3 here is CASSLNWGESEQYF. The DNA read from the CDR3 is TGTGCCAGCAGTCTGAACTGGGGGGAGAGTGAACAGTAC.

By share, this clone ranks as medium-sized. Here the gene names and germline are mouse. The read ends 1 residue before the CDR3 terminus; that terminus is restored from the germline J gene. Additional DNA sequences in this sample encode the identical CDR3. The chain links TRBV17 to TRBJ1-2; TRBD1 might be the D (5 bases). The CDR3 is 13 residues long. The germline CDR1 and CDR2 sequences are MNHDT and YYDKIL. With 4 bases removed from V and 1 base from J, the gap between germline ends came to 7 bases. The sequenced part of the CDR3 DNA is TGTGCTAGCAGTACGGACAAAAACTCCGACTACACC. It translates to CASSTDKNSDYT. In full, the CDR3 reads CASSTDKNSDYTF.

This clone rates as medium-sized. Gene names refer to mouse genes. The read ends 1 residue before the CDR3 terminus; that terminus is restored from the germline J gene. The chain carries TRBV12-1 and TRBJ1-3; D ambiguous. This CDR3 has 14 residues. The V and J ends lost 4 bases and 0 bases respectively, with 9 bases between them. The germline V gene encodes CDR1 SGHSN and CDR2 HYEKVE. The DNA read from the CDR3 is TGTGCCAGCTCGAAAATGAATTCTGGAAATACGCTCTAT. Its translation: CASSKMNSGNTLY. The complete CDR3 reads CASSKMNSGNTLYF.

This clone was counted between two and nine times. Gene names follow the mouse nomenclature. The DNA ends 1 residue before the CDR3 does, and the rest of the CDR3 is filled in from the germline J gene. The V gene is TRBV23, the J gene TRBJ2-4; TRBD2, as called in the table, went unchecked against the DNA. This CDR3 has 15 amino acids. Germline CDR1 KGHTA, CDR2 FQNQQP. CDR3 protein: CSSSQDWGSQNTLYF. CDR3 bases read: TGCTCCAGCAGTCAAGACTGGGGTAGTCAAAACACCTTGTAC.

A note on this clone: Gene names are mouse gene names. Read coverage stops 1 residue before the CDR3 terminus; the germline J gene supplies the remainder. The rearrangement uses TRBV26 and TRBJ2-5; D unresolved. The germline gives CDR1 KGHPV, CDR2 FQNQEV (reference sequence). V lost 4 bases and J 4 bases, leaving 6 bases between the germline ends. The CDR3 is 12 residues long. The chain's CDR3 is CASSHYKDTQYF. The part of the CDR3 DNA that was read is TGTGCCAGCAGTCACTACAAAGACACCCAGTAC.

In the case of this clone: Here the gene names and germline are mouse. The read halts 1 residue ahead of the CDR3 end, with the missing end drawn from the germline J gene. The chain uses TRBV26 and TRBJ2-2; TRBD2 agrees at 11 bases. Trimming took 4 bases from V and 4 from J; bases not matched to a gene: 2. In germline, CDR1 is KGHPV, CDR2 FQNQEV (reference sequence). The CDR3 totals 15 residues. The sequenced CDR3 bases are TGTGCCAGCAGTCCCGACTGGGGGGGCACCGGGCAGCTCTAC. Its translation: CASSPDWGGTGQLY. The whole CDR3 reads CASSPDWGGTGQLYF.

The count of this clone is one. The germline and genes are mouse ones. Read sequence stops 1 residue before the CDR3 end, and the germline J gene provides the missing end. This chain uses TRBV12-1 with TRBJ2-4; D not certain. The V end lost 0 bases, the J end lost 2 bases, and 2 bases lay between the germline ends. Germline CDR1 is SGHSN and CDR2 is HYEKVE. The CDR3 length is 12 residues. CDR3 amino acids: CASSLHQNTLYF. The sequenced CDR3 bases are TGTGCCAGCTCTCTCCATCAAAACACCTTGTAC.

Remarks on this clone: Given a far larger clone just one base away, this is likely a sequencing read error. Germline and genes here are mouse. The read ends 1 residue shy of where the CDR3 ends; the end is completed using the germline J gene. The chain joins TRBV19 to TRBJ2-7; either TRBD1 or TRBD2 may fit D (5 bases each). Germline assignment: CDR1 FNHDT and CDR2 SITEND (reference sequence). The V end was cut by 3 bases, the J end by 4 bases, with 8 bases between. The CDR3 totals 12 residues. CDR3 in amino acids: CASSSRGYEQYF. The CDR3 bases that were read are TGTGCCAGCAGTAGTCGGGGGTATGAACAGTAC.

Concerning this clone: Each gene name is a mouse one. From the germline J gene comes the end of the CDR3, since the read stops 1 residue before it. The rearrangement links TRBV2 to TRBJ2-7; 12 bases are a match to TRBD2. Trimming removed 3 bases from V and 0 bases from J; junction bases left unmatched: 0. The CDR3 covers 15 residues. Per the germline V gene, CDR1 is LGHNA and CDR2 is YSYQKL. Incomplete CDR3 DNA: TGTGCCAGCAGCCAGGGACTGGGGGGCTCCTATGAACAGTAC. Translation gives CASSQGLGGSYEQY. The complete CDR3 reads CASSQGLGGSYEQYF.

This clone has only a few counts. Each gene name is a mouse one. Coverage ceases 1 residue before the CDR3 finishes, and the germline J gene fills in the end. This chain joins TRBV12-1 and TRBJ2-7; TRBD2 aligns across 10 bases. V lost 2 bases to trimming and J lost 6 bases; unmatched junction nucleotides: 3. The germline CDR1 and CDR2 sequences are SGHSN and HYEKVE. This CDR3 is built from 13 residues. CDR3 DNA, as far as it was read: TGTGCCAGCTCTCAAGGACTGGGGGCTGAACAGTAC. Its translation is CASSQGLGAEQY. The full CDR3 is CASSQGLGAEQYF. Based on the CDR3 plus reference TRBV12-1 and TRBJ2-7, the full variable domain is DSGVVQSPRHIIKEKGGRSVLTCIPISGHSNVVWYQQTLGKELKFLIQHYEKVERDKGFLPSRFSVQQFDDYHSEMNMSALELEDSAMYFCASSQGLGAEQYFGPGTRLTVL.